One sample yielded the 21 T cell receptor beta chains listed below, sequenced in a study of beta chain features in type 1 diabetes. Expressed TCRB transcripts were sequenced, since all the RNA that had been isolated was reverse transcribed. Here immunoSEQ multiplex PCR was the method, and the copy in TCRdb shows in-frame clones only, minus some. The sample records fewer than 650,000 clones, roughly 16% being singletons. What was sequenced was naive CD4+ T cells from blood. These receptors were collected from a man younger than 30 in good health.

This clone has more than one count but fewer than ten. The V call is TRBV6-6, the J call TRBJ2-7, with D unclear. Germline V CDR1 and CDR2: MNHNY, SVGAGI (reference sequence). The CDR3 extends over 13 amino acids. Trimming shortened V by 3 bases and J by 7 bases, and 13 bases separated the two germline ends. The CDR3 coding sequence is TGTGCCAGCAGTTATGCCCCCGTTGGGGAGCAGTACTTC. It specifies CASSYAPVGEQYF.

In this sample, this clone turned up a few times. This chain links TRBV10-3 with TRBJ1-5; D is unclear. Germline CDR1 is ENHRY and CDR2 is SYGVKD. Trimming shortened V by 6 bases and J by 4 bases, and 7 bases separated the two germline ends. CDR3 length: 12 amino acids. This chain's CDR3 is CAISPENQPQHF. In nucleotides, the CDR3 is TGTGCCATCAGCCCAGAGAATCAGCCCCAGCATTTT.

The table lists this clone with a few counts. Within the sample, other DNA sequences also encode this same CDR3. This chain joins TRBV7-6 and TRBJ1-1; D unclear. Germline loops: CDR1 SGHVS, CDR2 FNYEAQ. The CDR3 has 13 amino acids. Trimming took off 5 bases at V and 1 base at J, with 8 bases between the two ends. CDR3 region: CASSLTPNTEAFF. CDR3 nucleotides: TGTGCCAGCAGCCTAACACCGAACACTGAAGCTTTCTTT.

This chain's CDR3 is CASRGGAGYEQYF. The CDR3 region has the DNA TGCGCCAGCAGGGGTGGCGCTGGCTACGAGCAGTACTTC. The genes are TRBV5-1 and TRBJ2-7; D gene ambiguous. The CDR3 totals 13 residues. V was cut by 5 bases and J by 3 bases, with 12 bases left in between. The germline V gene has CDR1 SGHRS and CDR2 YFSETQ.

The CDR3 region has the DNA TGCAGTGCTCGTAACTATGGCTACACCTTC. As protein: CSARNYGYTF. The rearrangement uses TRBV20-1 and TRBJ1-2, with D hard to call. The CDR3 extends over 10 amino acids. V was cut by 5 bases and J by 1 base, with 2 bases left in between. The germline CDR1 and CDR2 sequences are DFQATT and SNEGSKA (reference sequence).

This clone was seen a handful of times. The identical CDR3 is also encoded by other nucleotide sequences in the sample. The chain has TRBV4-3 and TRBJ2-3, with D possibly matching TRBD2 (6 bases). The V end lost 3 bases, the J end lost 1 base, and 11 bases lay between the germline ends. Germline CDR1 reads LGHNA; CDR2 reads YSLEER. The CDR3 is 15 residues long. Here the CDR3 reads CASSQEGGRTDTQYF. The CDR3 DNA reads TGCGCCAGCAGCCAGGAGGGAGGACGCACAGATACGCAGTATTTT.

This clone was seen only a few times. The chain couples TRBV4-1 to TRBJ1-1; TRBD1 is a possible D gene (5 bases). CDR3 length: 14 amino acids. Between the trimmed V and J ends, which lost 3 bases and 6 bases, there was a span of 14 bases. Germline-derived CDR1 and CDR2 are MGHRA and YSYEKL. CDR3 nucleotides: TGCGCCAGCAGCCAGGGACCGGGACGGCCTGAAGCTTTCTTT. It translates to CASSQGPGRPEAFF.

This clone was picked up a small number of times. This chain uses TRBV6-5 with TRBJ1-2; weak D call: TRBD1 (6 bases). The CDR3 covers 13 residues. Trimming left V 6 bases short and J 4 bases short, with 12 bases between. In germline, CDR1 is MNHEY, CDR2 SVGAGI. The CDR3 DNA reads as TGTGCCAGCAGCCGTCCGGGGGCCTATGGCTACACCTTC. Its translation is CASSRPGAYGYTF.

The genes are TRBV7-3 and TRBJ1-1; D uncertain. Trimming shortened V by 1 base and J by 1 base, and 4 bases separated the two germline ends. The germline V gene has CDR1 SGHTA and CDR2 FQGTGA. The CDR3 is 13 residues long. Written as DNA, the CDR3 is TGTGCCAGCAGCTTAATCACGAACACTGAAGCTTTCTTT. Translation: CASSLITNTEAFF. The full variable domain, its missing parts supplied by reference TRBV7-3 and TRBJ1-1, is GAGVSQTPSNKVTEKGKYVELRCDPISGHTALYWYRQSLGQGPEFLIYFQGTGAADDSGLPNDRFFAVRPEGSVSTLKIQRTERGDSAVYLCASSLITNTEAFFGQGTRLTVV.

The CDR3 loop is CASSPDRPYEQYF. CDR3 nucleotide sequence: TGTGCCAGCAGCCCGGACAGACCCTACGAGCAGTACTTC. The chain has TRBV7-3 and TRBJ2-7, with D perhaps matching TRBD1 (6 bases). The CDR3 loop spans 13 amino acids. Germline assignment: CDR1 SGHTA and CDR2 FQGTGA. With 5 bases removed from V and 2 bases from J, the gap between germline ends came to 10 bases.

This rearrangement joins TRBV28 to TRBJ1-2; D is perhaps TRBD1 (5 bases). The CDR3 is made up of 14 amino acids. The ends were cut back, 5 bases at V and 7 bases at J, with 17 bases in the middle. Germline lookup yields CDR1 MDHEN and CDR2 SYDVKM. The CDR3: CASSPSYGGRGYTF. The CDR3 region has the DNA TGTGCCAGCAGTCCATCCTATGGGGGACGTGGCTACACCTTC.

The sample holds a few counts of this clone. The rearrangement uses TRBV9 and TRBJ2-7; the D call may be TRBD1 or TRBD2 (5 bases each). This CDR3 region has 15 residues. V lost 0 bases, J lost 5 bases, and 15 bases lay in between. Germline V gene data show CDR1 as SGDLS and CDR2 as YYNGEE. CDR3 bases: TGTGCCAGCAGCGTAGATAGAGGGGTAAACGACGAGCAGTACTTC. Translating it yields CASSVDRGVNDEQYF.

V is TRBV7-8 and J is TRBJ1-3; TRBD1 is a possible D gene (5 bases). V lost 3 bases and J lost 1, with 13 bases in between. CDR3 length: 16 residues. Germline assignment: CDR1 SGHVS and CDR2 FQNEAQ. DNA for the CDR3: TGTGCCAGCAGCTTGGGTGGAGGGGCGTCTGGAAACACCATATATTTT. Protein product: CASSLGGGASGNTIYF.

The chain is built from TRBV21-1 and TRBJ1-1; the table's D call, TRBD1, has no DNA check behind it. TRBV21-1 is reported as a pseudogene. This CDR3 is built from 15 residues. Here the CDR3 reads CASSTHRDMNTEAFF. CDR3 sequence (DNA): TGTGCCAGCAGCACACACAGGGATATGAACACTGAAGCTTTCTTT.

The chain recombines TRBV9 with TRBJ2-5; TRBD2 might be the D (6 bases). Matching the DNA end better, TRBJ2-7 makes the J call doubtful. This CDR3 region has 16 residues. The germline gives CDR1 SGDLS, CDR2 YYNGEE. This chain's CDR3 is CASSVDGGVPSYEQYF. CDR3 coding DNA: TGTGCCAGCAGCGTAGACGGCGGGGTACCCTCCTACGAGCAGTACTTC.

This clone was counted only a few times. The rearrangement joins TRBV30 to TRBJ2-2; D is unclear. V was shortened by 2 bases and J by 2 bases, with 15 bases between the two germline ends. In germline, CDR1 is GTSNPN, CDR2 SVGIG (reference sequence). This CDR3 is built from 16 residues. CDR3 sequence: CAWSPHGPQNTGELFF. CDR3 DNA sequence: TGTGCCTGGAGTCCTCACGGCCCTCAAAACACCGGGGAGCTGTTTTTT.

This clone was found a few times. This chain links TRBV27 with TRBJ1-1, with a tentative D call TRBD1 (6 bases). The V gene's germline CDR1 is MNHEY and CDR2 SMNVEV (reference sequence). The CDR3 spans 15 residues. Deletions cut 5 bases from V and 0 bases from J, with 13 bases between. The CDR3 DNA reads TGTGCCAGCAGTCACCGAGGGGGGGTGAACACTGAAGCTTTCTTT. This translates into CASSHRGGVNTEAFF.

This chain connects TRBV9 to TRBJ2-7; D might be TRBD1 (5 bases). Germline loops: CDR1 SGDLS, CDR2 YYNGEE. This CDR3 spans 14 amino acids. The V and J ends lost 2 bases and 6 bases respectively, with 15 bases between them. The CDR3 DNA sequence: TGTGCCAGCAGCGTTAATACAGTAGGGGCCGAGCAGTACTTC. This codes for CASSVNTVGAEQYF.

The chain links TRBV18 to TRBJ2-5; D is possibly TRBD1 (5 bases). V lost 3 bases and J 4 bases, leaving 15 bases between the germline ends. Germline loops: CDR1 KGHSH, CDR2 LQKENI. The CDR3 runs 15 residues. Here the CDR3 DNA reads TGTGCCAGCTCACCCTCGCAGGGTGTGAGAGAGACCCAGTACTTC. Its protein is CASSPSQGVRETQYF.

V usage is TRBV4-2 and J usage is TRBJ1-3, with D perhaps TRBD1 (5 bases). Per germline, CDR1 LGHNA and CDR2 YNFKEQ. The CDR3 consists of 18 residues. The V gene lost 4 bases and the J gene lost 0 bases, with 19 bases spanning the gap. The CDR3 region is CASSRHLTGPNSGNTIYF. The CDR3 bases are TGTGCCAGCAGCCGCCACCTTACGGGACCCAACTCTGGAAACACCATATATTTT.

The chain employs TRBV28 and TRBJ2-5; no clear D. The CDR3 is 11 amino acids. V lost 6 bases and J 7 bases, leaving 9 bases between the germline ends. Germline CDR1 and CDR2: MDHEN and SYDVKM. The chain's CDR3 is CASRTGGTQYF. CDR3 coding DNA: TGTGCCAGCAGGACCGGTGGGACCCAGTACTTC.